The 23 T cell receptor beta chains in this list originate from one sample, sequenced in a study of blood T cell repertoires in COVID-19. Using immunoSEQ multiplex PCR, the repertoire was profiled, and TCRdb retains in-frame clones only, with some absent. The sample comprises 150,000 to 250,000 clones, about 80% of which are singletons, and approximately 7.9% rests with the top ten. The material sequenced was PBMCs or T cells enriched from blood (not recorded which). These receptors all stem from a man aged 40-49 years who had recovered from COVID-19.

The rearrangement joins TRBV4-3 to TRBJ1-1; 8 nucleotides match TRBD1. This CDR3 is built from 15 residues. Germline V gene lookup returns CDR1 LGHNA and CDR2 YSLEER. V shed 1 base and J 4 bases; nucleotides not matched to a gene: 5. CDR3 sequence: CASSQVWQGATEAFF. The CDR3 DNA is TGCGCCAGCAGCCAAGTGTGGCAGGGGGCCACTGAAGCTTTCTTT.

The rearrangement joins TRBV12-3 or TRBV12-4 to TRBJ1-3; D may be TRBD1 (5 bases). This CDR3 is 13 amino acids long. Trimming left V 2 bases short and J 4 bases short, with 6 bases between. DNA for the CDR3: TGTGCCAGCAGTTTAACAGGCGGAAACACCATATATTTT. It codes for CASSLTGGNTIYF.

This chain links TRBV5-4 with TRBJ1-1, with TRBD1 matching 9 bases. The CDR3 covers 14 residues. CDR1 SGHNT and CDR2 YYREEE come from the germline V gene (reference sequence). The junction had 4 bases not matched to a gene; V was cut back by 5 bases and J by 2 bases. The CDR3 region has the DNA TGTGCCAGCAGAGGGGACAGGGCAAACACTGAAGCTTTCTTT. It specifies CASRGDRANTEAFF.

As DNA, the CDR3 is TGTGCCAGCAGTGAAAACGCCCAGGATCGCTACACCTTC. Translation gives CASSENAQDRYTF. This chain links TRBV25-1 with TRBJ1-2; D call uncertain. CDR1 and CDR2 from the germline V gene are MGHDK and SYGVNS. The CDR3 is 13 residues long. V dropped 2 bases and J dropped 9 bases, with 13 bases sitting between them.

The rearrangement uses TRBV24-1 and TRBJ2-1; the D is unclear. The CDR3 is made up of 12 amino acids. From germline, CDR1 is KGHDR and CDR2 SFDVKD. V shed 1 base and J shed 15 bases, with 12 bases lying between them. The CDR3 loop reads CATSDFSFVLFF. CDR3 coding DNA: TGTGCCACCAGTGATTTCTCGTTCGTACTGTTCTTC.

The chain uses TRBV2 and TRBJ2-5; 8 nucleotides align to TRBD2. V was pared by 6 bases and J by 5 bases, with 8 bases of the junction left unmatched. The CDR3 loop spans 14 amino acids. Germline CDR1 SNHLY, CDR2 FYNNEI. The CDR3 sequence: CASRTGGPRETQYF. The CDR3 nucleotides are TGTGCCAGCAGGACGGGGGGGCCTCGGGAGACCCAGTACTTC. The full variable domain, its missing parts supplied by reference TRBV2 and TRBJ2-5, is EPEVTQTPSHQVTQMGQEVILRCVPISNHLYFYWYRQILGQKVEFLVSFYNNEISEKSEIFDDQFSVERPDGSNFTLKIRSTKLEDSAMYFCASRTGGPRETQYFGPGTRLLVL.

V is TRBV5-5 and J is TRBJ1-4; no clear D. Germline-derived CDR1 and CDR2 are SGHKS and YYEKEE (reference sequence). The CDR3 sequence is 18 residues long. V was shortened by 3 bases and J by 8 bases, with 26 bases between the two germline ends. The CDR3 bases are TGTGCCAGCAGCTCCACGAAGTCGGGGTCATGGATGGGAGAAAAACTGTTTTTT. Translating it yields CASSSTKSGSWMGEKLFF.

The rearrangement links TRBV4-3 to TRBJ2-2; no firm D call. The CDR3 runs to 13 residues. Trimming pared 1 base from V and 6 bases from J, leaving 6 bases between. Looked up from germline, CDR1 is LGHNA and CDR2 is YSLEER. CDR3 coding DNA: TGCGCCAGCAGCCAAGCCTATCCCGGGGAGCTGTTTTTT. It translates to CASSQAYPGELFF.

This chain links TRBV19 with TRBJ1-1; D perhaps matches TRBD1 (6 bases). This CDR3 is built from 19 residues. V shed 3 bases and J shed 4 bases, with 27 bases lying between them. Per the germline V gene, CDR1 is LNHDA and CDR2 is SQIVND (reference sequence). The DNA for the CDR3 is TGTGCCAGTAGTATCCCCCGGGTTACCGAAGAGGGGGTGGGCACTGAAGCTTTCTTT. Translating it yields CASSIPRVTEEGVGTEAFF.

The rearrangement joins TRBV4-1 to TRBJ1-1; 8 positions agree with TRBD1. V was pared by 2 bases and J by 6 bases, with 2 bases of the junction left unmatched. The germline V gene has CDR1 MGHRA and CDR2 YSYEKL. The CDR3 totals 13 residues. CDR3 sequence: CASSQTQGAEAFF. For the CDR3, the DNA is TGCGCCAGCAGCCAAACACAGGGGGCTGAAGCTTTCTTT.

This clone occurred once. This chain uses TRBV7-2 with TRBJ1-2, with D possibly TRBD1 on 6 matching bases. Trimming removed 3 bases from V and 2 bases from J, with 16 bases in between. This CDR3 contains 16 residues. CDR1 is SGHTA and CDR2 is FQGNSA in the germline V gene. CDR3 DNA: TGTGCCAGCAGCTTGGGACACGTTGGTGTGAACTATGGCTACACCTTC. It encodes CASSLGHVGVNYGYTF.

The chain links TRBV7-3 to TRBJ1-1, with D possibly matching TRBD1 (6 bases). V gave up 4 bases and J gave up 9 bases, with 15 bases separating them. The CDR3 has 13 amino acids. CDR1 is SGHTA and CDR2 is FQGTGA in the germline V gene. CDR3 in DNA: TGTGCCAGCAGCTCCGAGGGGGGGCGTAAAGCTTTCTTT. It specifies CASSSEGGRKAFF.

J is TRBJ2-7 and V is TRBV7-3; 12 bases map to TRBD1. Germline CDR1 reads SGHTA; CDR2 reads FQGTGA. The CDR3 spans 19 residues. The V gene end was trimmed by 3 bases and the J gene end by 0 bases; junction bases not matched to a gene: 12. The CDR3 DNA follows: TGTGCCAGCAGCTTCCTAAATCCGGGACAGGGGGCCAACTCCTACGAGCAGTACTTC. It translates to CASSFLNPGQGANSYEQYF. Filled out from reference TRBV7-3 and TRBJ2-7, the complete variable domain reads GAGVSQTPSNKVTEKGKYVELRCDPISGHTALYWYRQSLGQGPEFLIYFQGTGAADDSGLPNDRFFAVRPEGSVSTLKIQRTERGDSAVYLCASSFLNPGQGANSYEQYFGPGTRLTVT.

The CDR3 sequence: CASSQASKYEQYF. The CDR3 DNA is TGTGCCAGCAGCCAAGCTAGTAAATACGAGCAGTACTTC. The gene calls are TRBV3-1 (or the pseudogene TRBV3-2) and TRBJ2-7; D not certain. V was cut by 1 base and J by 4 bases, with 8 bases left in between. Per the germline V gene, CDR1 is LGHDT and CDR2 is YNNKEL (reference sequence). The CDR3 is 13 amino acids.

The V and J genes are TRBV11-2 and TRBJ1-4; 8 nucleotides line up with TRBD1. CDR1 and CDR2 from the germline V gene are SGHAT and FQNNGV. V shed 1 base, J shed 7 bases, and the junction held 5 bases outside the gene matches. CDR3 size: 15 residues. CDR3 in DNA: TGTGCCAGCAGCTTAGTACACAGGGGGGGTGAAAAACTGTTTTTT. It yields the protein CASSLVHRGGEKLFF. The variable domain in full, completed from reference TRBV11-2 and TRBJ1-4, reads EAGVAQSPRYKIIEKRQSVAFWCNPISGHATLYWYQQILGQGPKLLIQFQNNGVVDDSQLPKDRFSAERLKGVDSTLKIQPAKLEDSAVYLCASSLVHRGGEKLFFGSGTQLSVL.

The rearrangement uses TRBV19 and TRBJ1-2; TRBD1 matches 7 bases. The CDR3 runs to 13 residues. Germline V CDR1 and CDR2: LNHDA, SQIVND (reference sequence). V gave up 3 bases and J gave up 7 bases; unmatched junction bases: 5. CDR3: CASSIGRDSGYTF. The CDR3 bases are TGTGCCAGTAGTATTGGCAGGGACAGTGGCTACACCTTC.

This chain joins TRBV7-8 and TRBJ1-5; 10 nucleotides line up with TRBD1. This CDR3 is built from 15 residues. Germline V CDR1 and CDR2: SGHVS, FQNEAQ. V lost 3 bases to trimming and J lost 5 bases; unmatched junction nucleotides: 4. CDR3 protein: CASSFRDRGDQPQHF. CDR3 DNA sequence: TGTGCCAGCAGCTTCCGGGACAGGGGAGATCAGCCCCAGCATTTT.

V gene TRBV11-2 combines with J gene TRBJ2-7, with 8 bases aligning to TRBD1. J lost 2 bases, V lost 5 bases, and 5 bases had no gene match. This CDR3 is 14 amino acids long. CDR1 is SGHAT and CDR2 is FQNNGV in the germline V gene. DNA of the CDR3: TGTGCCAGCAGCCGGCCGGGACAGGCCTACGAGCAGTACTTC. Protein product: CASSRPGQAYEQYF.

The chain employs TRBV9 and TRBJ2-5; possibly TRBD1 for D (6 bases). The CDR3 consists of 16 residues. Trimming removed 0 bases from V and 1 base from J, with 13 bases in between. Germline CDR1 and CDR2: SGDLS and YYNGEE. CDR3 amino acids: CASSVGAGVGQETQYF. DNA of the CDR3: TGTGCCAGCAGCGTAGGGGCAGGGGTGGGCCAAGAGACCCAGTACTTC.

The chain employs TRBV7-9 and TRBJ2-7; the D gene is possibly TRBD2 (7 bases). CDR1 and CDR2 from the germline V gene are SEHNR and FQNEAQ (reference sequence). Trimming left V 2 bases short and J 2 bases short, with 13 bases between. The CDR3 is made up of 15 amino acids. CDR3 residues: CASSLSGRGTYEQYF. In nucleotides, the CDR3 is TGTGCCAGCAGCTTATCAGGGAGGGGGACCTACGAGCAGTACTTC.

This clone appeared once. The chain carries TRBV15 and TRBJ1-3; tentative D call: TRBD1 (6 bases). This CDR3 has 15 amino acids. The V gene lost 5 bases and the J gene lost 4 bases, with 15 bases spanning the gap. Germline V CDR1 and CDR2: LNHNV, YYDKDF (reference sequence). The CDR3 bases are TGTGCCACCAGCCCTCGGGACACTGGAGGAAACACCATATATTTT. Amino acids: CATSPRDTGGNTIYF.

The chain combines TRBV3-1 (or the pseudogene TRBV3-2) with TRBJ1-3; D gene ambiguous. Germline CDR1 and CDR2: LGHDT and YNNKEL (reference sequence). With 10 bases removed from V and 0 bases from J, the gap between germline ends came to 16 bases. The CDR3 runs 15 residues. The CDR3 protein is CATSLGSHSGNTIYF. Written as DNA, the CDR3 is TGTGCCACCTCCTTGGGCAGCCACTCTGGAAACACCATATATTTT.

The rearrangement uses TRBV2 and TRBJ2-1; TRBD1 aligns across 9 bases. J gave up 4 bases and V 5 bases, and 9 bases lay outside the gene matches. This CDR3 has 16 amino acids. Germline CDR1 and CDR2: SNHLY and FYNNEI. The CDR3 spells CASSFVGQGPYNEQFF. DNA for the CDR3: TGTGCCAGCAGTTTTGTGGGACAGGGACCATACAATGAGCAGTTCTTC.